Listed below are T cell receptor beta chains from one sample, sequenced in a study of PD-L1 blockade in urothelial cancer. Repertoires were generated with immunoSEQ multiplex PCR, while TCRdb's copy carries only in-frame clones and drops some. The sample yields just over 50,000 clones, approximately 84% seen once. The sample here was PBMCs, taken around atezolizumab (anti-PD-L1) treatment. The receptors come from a man aged 60-69 years with urothelial cancer. CDR3s leave out the opening cysteine and the closing phenylalanine or tryptophan. Fields, in order: J gene, D gene, V gene, CDR3 protein. The D gene is left open where the match is weak.

j_call: TRBJ2-3; d_call: TRBD2; v_call: TRBV4-2; cdr3_aa: ASSPLIAGFTDTQY
j_call: TRBJ2-3; d_call: NA; v_call: TRBV27; cdr3_aa: ASRLGLHEYTDTQY
j_call: TRBJ2-5; d_call: NA; v_call: TRBV20-1; cdr3_aa: SATRETQY
j_call: TRBJ2-2; d_call: TRBD2; v_call: TRBV11-3; cdr3_aa: ASSSAGGNTGELF
j_call: TRBJ2-7; d_call: NA; v_call: TRBV28; cdr3_aa: ASSVALSGRYEQY
j_call: TRBJ1-1; d_call: NA; v_call: TRBV11-2; cdr3_aa: ASSPIRSTEAF
j_call: TRBJ2-3; d_call: TRBD1; v_call: TRBV5-1; cdr3_aa: ASSLVQGADTQY
j_call: TRBJ2-7; d_call: NA; v_call: TRBV2; cdr3_aa: ASKIQIYEQY
j_call: TRBJ2-7; d_call: NA; v_call: TRBV5-5; cdr3_aa: ASSWGGGVVYEQY
j_call: TRBJ1-5; d_call: NA; v_call: TRBV28; cdr3_aa: ASSFRFGTLSGNNQPQH
j_call: TRBJ1-2; d_call: TRBD1; v_call: TRBV7-2; cdr3_aa: ASSFVGQGGGYT
j_call: TRBJ2-3; d_call: NA; v_call: TRBV7-9; cdr3_aa: ASSASRVGTDTQY
j_call: TRBJ1-3; d_call: TRBD1; v_call: TRBV5-1; cdr3_aa: ASSLTQTGLGNTIY
j_call: TRBJ1-5; d_call: TRBD1; v_call: TRBV6-6; cdr3_aa: ASLTGGNQPQH
j_call: TRBJ2-1; d_call: TRBD2; v_call: TRBV5-1; cdr3_aa: ASSLGSSRGRGNEQF
j_call: TRBJ1-1; d_call: NA; v_call: TRBV10-3; cdr3_aa: AISKQDFTEAF
j_call: TRBJ1-1; d_call: NA; v_call: TRBV6-6; cdr3_aa: ASSYGRTTEAF
j_call: TRBJ2-1; d_call: NA; v_call: TRBV2; cdr3_aa: ASSALPLGPGYYNEQF
j_call: TRBJ2-3; d_call: TRBD2; v_call: TRBV9; cdr3_aa: ASSGETSGVPPVAQY
j_call: TRBJ2-3; d_call: TRBD2; v_call: TRBV13; cdr3_aa: ASSLVAGIDTQY
j_call: TRBJ2-5; d_call: TRBD2; v_call: TRBV6-1; cdr3_aa: ASRGLAGVQETQY
j_call: TRBJ2-5; d_call: TRBD2; v_call: TRBV5-8; cdr3_aa: ASSLKGLAGGPEY
j_call: TRBJ1-5; d_call: NA; v_call: TRBV6-1; cdr3_aa: ASGKEGSNQPQH
j_call: TRBJ2-6; d_call: TRBD1; v_call: TRBV5-1; cdr3_aa: ASDPGQGASGANVLT
j_call: TRBJ2-7; d_call: TRBD1; v_call: TRBV7-3; cdr3_aa: ASSSSGTGNAEQY
j_call: TRBJ1-1; d_call: TRBD1; v_call: TRBV7-3; cdr3_aa: ASSTDRGPVTEAF